The 14 T cell receptor beta chains in this list originate from one sample, sequenced in a study of blood T cell repertoires in COVID-19. The assay was immunoSEQ multiplex PCR, and TCRdb's table has in-frame clones only and misses some. The sample lists 540,000 or so clones, roughly 89% seen once, with 7.8% in the top ten. The specimen sequenced was peripheral blood. Receptor source: a woman aged 45-65 years with COVID-19, enrolled during active disease.

This clone has more than one count but fewer than ten. The rearrangement links TRBV27 to TRBJ2-7, with TRBD2 identical over 7 bases. The CDR3 runs to 15 residues. The junction had 11 bases not matched to a gene; V was cut back by 5 bases and J by 4 bases. Germline V CDR1 and CDR2: MNHEY, SMNVEV (reference sequence). The CDR3 DNA follows: TGTGCCAGCAGTATAAGCGGGACCTTAAGATACGAGCAGTACTTC. Its translation: CASSISGTLRYEQYF.

This clone was found many times. The chain links TRBV5-5 to TRBJ2-2, with TRBD1 matching over 8 bases. CDR3 length equals 16 residues. Trimming at V came to 4 bases and at J to 0 bases, leaving 5 bases not matched to a gene. The germline V gene has CDR1 SGHKS and CDR2 YYEKEE (reference sequence). DNA for the CDR3: TGTGCCAGCAGCCCGACAGGGGCTACGAACACCGGGGAGCTGTTTTTT. Amino acids: CASSPTGATNTGELFF.

The chain combines TRBV3-1 (or the pseudogene TRBV3-2) with TRBJ2-1; 7 bases are a match to TRBD2. There are 15 residues in the CDR3. Germline V CDR1 and CDR2: LGHDT, YNNKEL (reference sequence). V shed 10 bases and J 7 bases; nucleotides not matched to a gene: 16. As DNA, the CDR3 is TGTGCCACCACTAGTTCGGGGGGTACTTTTAATGAGCAGTTCTTC. This codes for CATTSSGGTFNEQFF.

This rearrangement joins TRBV6-5 to TRBJ2-1; TRBD2 matches 7 bases. Trimming removed 10 bases from V and 5 bases from J; junction bases left unmatched: 11. This CDR3 has 14 residues. Germline V gene lookup returns CDR1 MNHEY and CDR2 SVGAGI. This CDR3 is CAKVRDYKHNEQFF. The CDR3 DNA sequence: TGTGCCAAAGTCCGGGACTACAAACACAATGAGCAGTTCTTC.

This clone was seen only a few times. The chain carries TRBV12-3 or TRBV12-4 and TRBJ1-2; TRBD1 might be the D (6 bases). Trimming shortened V by 4 bases and J by 6 bases, and 9 bases separated the two germline ends. The CDR3 covers 12 residues. This CDR3 reads CASSWSGDGYTF. Written as DNA, the CDR3 is TGTGCCAGCAGTTGGTCAGGGGATGGCTACACCTTC.

The chain employs TRBV24-1 and TRBJ2-7; D perhaps matches TRBD2 (6 bases). The germline gives CDR1 KGHDR, CDR2 SFDVKD. The V and J ends lost 7 bases and 7 bases respectively, with 16 bases between them. The CDR3 extends over 13 amino acids. The CDR3 sequence is CATSLGPGREQYF. As DNA, the CDR3 is TGTGCCACCAGCTTGGGCCCGGGGAGGGAGCAGTACTTC.

The rearrangement joins TRBV2 to TRBJ2-5; TRBD1 aligns across 9 bases. Germline V CDR1 and CDR2: SNHLY, FYNNEI. The CDR3 length is 14 residues. Trimming took 7 bases from V and 6 from J; bases not matched to a gene: 9. The DNA of the CDR3 is TGTGCCAGCACCGCCGGGACAGGGAGGAAGACCCAGTACTTC. This translates into CASTAGTGRKTQYF.

The rearrangement links TRBV2 to TRBJ1-1; possible D gene TRBD1, 5 bases. V was shortened by 7 bases and J by 10 bases, with 19 bases between the two germline ends. The CDR3 has 13 amino acids. CDR1 is SNHLY and CDR2 is FYNNEI in the germline V gene. The CDR3 here is CASIGPGGRGAFF. In DNA form, the CDR3 reads TGTGCCAGCATTGGTCCCGGGGGAAGGGGAGCTTTCTTT.

This rearrangement joins TRBV5-1 to TRBJ2-3; 12 bases line up with TRBD2. Germline loops: CDR1 SGHRS, CDR2 YFSETQ. The CDR3 consists of 18 residues. V trimming: 0 bases; J trimming: 5 bases; junction bases outside the gene matches: 10. CDR3 sequence reads: CASSLERASGGAKDTQYF. The DNA of the CDR3 is TGCGCCAGCAGCTTGGAGAGGGCTAGCGGGGGGGCCAAAGATACGCAGTATTTT.

This clone has a handful of counts. The chain is built from TRBV27 and TRBJ1-4; 7 bases are shared with TRBD1. Germline-derived CDR1 and CDR2 are MNHEY and SMNVEV (reference sequence). This CDR3 has 15 residues. V gave up 6 bases and J gave up 5 bases; unmatched junction bases: 9. The CDR3, as DNA: TGTGCCAGCAGCATCTACGGGACAGTCAATGAAAAACTGTTTTTT. This translates into CASSIYGTVNEKLFF.

The V gene is TRBV5-1, the J gene TRBJ2-5; tentatively, D is TRBD1 (5 bases). Deletions cut 4 bases from V and 2 bases from J, with 12 bases between. CDR3 size: 14 residues. Germline CDR1 is SGHRS and CDR2 is YFSETQ. The CDR3 loop is CASSPWPGQETQYF. DNA of the CDR3: TGCGCCAGCAGCCCCTGGCCAGGGCAAGAGACCCAGTACTTC.

The chain links TRBV7-9 to TRBJ1-1, with 7 bases that match TRBD1. V dropped 5 bases and J dropped 1; count of bases not matched to a gene: 7. Germline loops: CDR1 SEHNR, CDR2 FQNEAQ (reference sequence). The CDR3 has 15 amino acids. CDR3 in amino acids: CASSKTGVSNTEAFF. CDR3 nucleotide sequence: TGTGCCAGCAGCAAAACAGGGGTTTCGAACACTGAAGCTTTCTTT. Full variable domain (rest looked up from reference TRBV7-9 and TRBJ1-1): DTGVSQNPRHKITKRGQNVTFRCDPISEHNRLYWYRQTLGQGPEFLTYFQNEAQLEKSRLLSDRFSAERPKGSFSTLEIQRTEQGDSAMYLCASSKTGVSNTEAFFGQGTRLTVV.

The CDR3 DNA sequence: TGTGCCAGTAGTATGTTGGGACAGGGCACAGATACGCAGTATTTT. It encodes CASSMLGQGTDTQYF. The chain couples TRBV19 to TRBJ2-3, with TRBD1 identical over 8 bases. Germline V CDR1 and CDR2: LNHDA, SQIVND (reference sequence). The CDR3 is made up of 15 amino acids. V shed 3 bases, J shed 1 base, and the junction held 3 bases outside the gene matches. Drawing the rest from reference TRBV19 and TRBJ2-3, the complete variable domain is DGGITQSPKYLFRKEGQNVTLSCEQNLNHDAMYWYRQDPGQGLRLIYYSQIVNDFQKGDIAEGYSVSREKKESFPLTVTSAQKNPTAFYLCASSMLGQGTDTQYFGPGTRLTVL.

Concerning this clone itself: At one boundary the junction diverges from the germline segment, which might be a read error. The chain carries TRBV5-1 and TRBJ1-2; 7 bases are shared with TRBD1. This CDR3 is built from 11 residues. CDR1 is SGHRS and CDR2 is YFSETQ in the germline V gene. The CDR3 loop is CASSGEGAVSF. In DNA, the CDR3 is TGCGCCAGCAGCGGTGAGGGGGCCGTATCCTTC.